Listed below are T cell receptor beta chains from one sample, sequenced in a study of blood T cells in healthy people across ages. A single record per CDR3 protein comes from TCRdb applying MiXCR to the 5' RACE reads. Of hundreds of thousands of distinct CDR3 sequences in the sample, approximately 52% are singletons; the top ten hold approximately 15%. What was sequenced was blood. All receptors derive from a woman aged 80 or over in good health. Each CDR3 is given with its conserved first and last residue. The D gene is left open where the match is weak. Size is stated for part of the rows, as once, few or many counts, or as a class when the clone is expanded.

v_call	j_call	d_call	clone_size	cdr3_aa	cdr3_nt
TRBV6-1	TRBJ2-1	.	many	CASHVADPYNEQFF	TGTGCCAGCCACGTAGCGGACCCCTACAATGAGCAGTTCTTC
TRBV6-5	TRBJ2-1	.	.	CAIARGMNSYNEQFF	TGTGCCATAGCACGGGGAATGAACTCCTACAATGAGCAGTTCTTC
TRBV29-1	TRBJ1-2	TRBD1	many	CSVEEAGGINGYTF	TGCAGCGTTGAAGAGGCAGGGGGCATTAATGGCTACACCTTC
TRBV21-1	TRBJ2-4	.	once	CASRLRLDGSLAKNIQYF	TGTGCCAGCAGATTAAGACTTGACGGGTCTCTAGCCAAAAACATTCAGTACTTC
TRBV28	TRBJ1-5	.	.	CASLDSNRDSNQPQHF	TGTGCCAGCCTCGACAGCAACCGAGATAGCAATCAGCCCCAGCATTTT
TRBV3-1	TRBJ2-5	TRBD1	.	CASSQDLFGTGVTQYF	TGTGCTAGCAGCCAAGATTTGTTCGGGACAGGGGTGACCCAGTACTTC
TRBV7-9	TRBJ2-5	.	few	CASSVGVRETQYF	TGTGCCAGCAGCGTAGGGGTACGAGAGACCCAGTACTTC
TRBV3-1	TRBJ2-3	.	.	CASSQLATGSTDTQYF	TGTGCCAGCAGCCAGCTCGCTACAGGTAGCACAGATACGCAGTATTTT
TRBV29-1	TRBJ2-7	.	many	CSVEDPYEQYF	TGCAGCGTTGAAGATCCGTACGAGCAGTACTTC
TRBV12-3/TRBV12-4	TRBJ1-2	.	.	CASSFRKGGYTF	TGTGCCAGCAGTTTTAGAAAGGGAGGCTACACCTTC
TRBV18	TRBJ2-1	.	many	CASSPLKGAYNEQFF	TGTGCCAGCTCACCGCTGAAGGGGGCCTACAATGAGCAGTTCTTC
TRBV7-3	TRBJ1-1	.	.	CASSLKGARSEAFF	TGTGCCAGCAGCTTAAAAGGTGCTCGGTCTGAAGCTTTCTTT
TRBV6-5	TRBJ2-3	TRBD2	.	CASRDGGGDTQYF	TGTGCCAGCAGGGACGGGGGGGGAGATACGCAGTATTTT
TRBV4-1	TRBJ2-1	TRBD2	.	CASSPDPRGTGGRGIYNEQFF	TGCGCCAGCAGCCCGGATCCCAGGGGGACTGGCGGGAGGGGGATTTACAATGAGCAGTTCTTC
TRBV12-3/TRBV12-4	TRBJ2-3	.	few	CASSSSRQGLGGDTQYF	TGTGCCAGCAGTTCATCGAGACAGGGACTCGGGGGGGATACGCAGTATTTT
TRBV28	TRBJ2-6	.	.	CASSIGTAGANVLTF	TGTGCCAGCAGTATCGGGACTGCTGGGGCCAACGTCCTGACTTTC
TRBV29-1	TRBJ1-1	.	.	CSTGQSNTEAFF	TGCAGCACGGGACAATCGAACACTGAAGCTTTCTTT
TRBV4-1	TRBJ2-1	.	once	CASSQERSLGEQFF	TGCGCCAGCAGCCAAGAAAGGTCCCTAGGTGAGCAGTTCTTC
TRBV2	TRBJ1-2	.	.	CASMDGFNYGYTF	TGTGCCAGCATGGACGGATTTAACTATGGCTACACCTTC
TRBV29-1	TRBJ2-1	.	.	CSVGANYNEQFF	TGCAGCGTTGGGGCTAACTACAATGAGCAGTTCTTC
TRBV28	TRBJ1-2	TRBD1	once	CASSLEGANGYTF	TGTGCCAGCAGTTTAGAGGGGGCAAATGGCTACACCTTC
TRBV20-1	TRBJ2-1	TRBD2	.	CSASTLGGTNEQFF	TGCAGTGCTTCCACACTCGGGGGGACCAATGAGCAGTTCTTC
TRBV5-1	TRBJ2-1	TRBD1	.	CASSPTGFNIQFF	TGCGCCAGCAGCCCGACAGGGTTCAACATCCAGTTCTTC
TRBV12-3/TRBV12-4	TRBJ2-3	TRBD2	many	CASRAGGRQYF	TGTGCCAGCAGGGCCGGGGGGAGGCAGTATTTT
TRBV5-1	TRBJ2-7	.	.	CASSESVPAYEQYF	TGCGCCAGCAGTGAGTCTGTACCCGCCTACGAGCAGTACTTC
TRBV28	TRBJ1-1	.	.	CASISTGRFRTEAFF	TGTGCCAGCATTTCCACAGGACGATTCAGGACTGAAGCTTTCTTT
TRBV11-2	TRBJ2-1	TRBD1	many	CASSWTGGEAEQFF	TGTGCCAGCAGCTGGACAGGGGGAGAGGCGGAGCAGTTCTTC
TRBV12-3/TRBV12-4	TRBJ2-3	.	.	CASRRGTDPQYF	TGTGCCAGCAGACGGGGCACAGATCCGCAGTATTTT
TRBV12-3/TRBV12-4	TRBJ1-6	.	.	CASTSNSPLHF	TGTGCCAGCACCTCCAATTCACCCCTCCACTTT
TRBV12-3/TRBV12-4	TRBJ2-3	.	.	CASRGLDTQYF	TGTGCCAGCAGGGGGCTCGATACGCAGTATTTT
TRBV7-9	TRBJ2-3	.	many	CASSLWGETDTQYF	TGTGCCAGCAGCTTATGGGGAGAGACAGATACGCAGTATTTT
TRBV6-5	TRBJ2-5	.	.	CASSLGAISSVETQYF	TGTGCCAGCAGCCTCGGGGCGATCAGTTCGGTGGAGACCCAGTACTTC
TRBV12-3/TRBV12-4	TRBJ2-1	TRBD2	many	CASSFGRERMEQFF	TGTGCCAGCAGTTTCGGGCGGGAGAGAATGGAGCAGTTCTTC
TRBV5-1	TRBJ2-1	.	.	CASTQGSGDSYNGQFF	TGCGCCAGCACCCAGGGCTCGGGCGACTCCTACAATGGGCAGTTCTTC
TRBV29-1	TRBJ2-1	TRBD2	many	CSVEGPGTSGPNEQFF	TGCAGCGTTGAAGGGCCAGGGACTAGCGGACCCAATGAGCAGTTCTTC
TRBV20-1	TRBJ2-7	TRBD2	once	CSVSEASGTYEQYF	TGCAGTGTATCTGAGGCTAGCGGTACCTACGAGCAGTACTTC
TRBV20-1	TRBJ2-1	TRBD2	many	CSARGGSRASGRPSSYNEQFF	TGCAGTGCTAGAGGTGGTAGTAGGGCTAGCGGAAGACCTAGCTCCTACAATGAGCAGTTCTTC
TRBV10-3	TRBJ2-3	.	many	CAISESQHTDTQYF	TGTGCCATCAGTGAGTCCCAACACACAGATACGCAGTATTTT
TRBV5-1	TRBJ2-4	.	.	CASSPRSGGRNIQYF	TGCGCCAGCAGCCCCCGCTCAGGGGGGCGCAACATTCAGTACTTC
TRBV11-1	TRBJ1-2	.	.	CASSGGPGRDYGYTF	TGTGCCAGCAGCGGTGGGCCAGGGAGGGACTATGGCTACACCTTC
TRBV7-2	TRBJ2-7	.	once	CASSLGVNREQYF	TGTGCCAGCAGCTTAGGTGTGAATCGCGAGCAGTACTTC
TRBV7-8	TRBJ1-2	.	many	CASSIQVEFYTF	TGTGCCAGCAGCATCCAAGTCGAATTCTACACCTTC